A single sample gave rise to the 9 T cell receptor beta chains below, sequenced in a study of PD-L1 blockade in urothelial cancer. The assay was immunoSEQ multiplex PCR, and TCRdb's table has in-frame clones only and misses some. Of 100,000 to 150,000 clones in the sample, 86% are singletons; the top ten hold 2.4%. Documented time point: peripheral blood 6 weeks after treatment start. Sequencing was performed on PBMCs, taken around atezolizumab (anti-PD-L1) treatment. The receptors here all came from a man aged 45-65 years with urothelial cancer.

This clone has more than one count but fewer than ten. V and J are TRBV2 and TRBJ1-6; D is possibly TRBD1 (6 bases). CDR1 and CDR2 (germline): SNHLY, FYNNEI. The V end lost 4 bases, the J end lost 7 bases, and 14 bases lay between the germline ends. This CDR3 spans 15 amino acids. The CDR3 bases are TGTGCCAGCAGTGGAACCCCCGACAGGAATTCACCCCTCCACTTT. Protein product: CASSGTPDRNSPLHF.

This clone was seen once. The chain joins TRBV27 to TRBJ1-5; D uncertain. The V and J ends lost 1 base and 2 bases respectively, with 6 bases between them. CDR3 length equals 14 residues. The germline V gene encodes CDR1 MNHEY and CDR2 SMNVEV (reference sequence). Here the CDR3 DNA reads TGTGCCAGCAGTTTATACGGGGGCAATCAGCCCCAGCATTTT. The encoded protein is CASSLYGGNQPQHF.

This clone was counted a few times. The rearrangement joins TRBV27 to TRBJ1-1; D may be TRBD1 (6 bases). Germline V gene data show CDR1 as MNHEY and CDR2 as SMNVEV (reference sequence). This CDR3 spans 17 amino acids. The V end was cut by 3 bases, the J end by 0 bases, with 17 bases between. CDR3 in amino acids: CASSFRGRGFMNTEAFF. DNA of the CDR3: TGTGCCAGCAGTTTCAGGGGAAGAGGATTTATGAACACTGAAGCTTTCTTT.

This clone occurred a few times. This sequence joins TRBV9 and TRBJ2-7; 10 bases agree with TRBD2. Germline loops: CDR1 SGDLS, CDR2 YYNGEE. The V gene end was trimmed by 0 bases and the J gene end by 1 base; junction bases not matched to a gene: 4. The CDR3 has 16 amino acids. The CDR3 coding sequence is TGTGCCAGCAGCGTAGGTCCTAGCGGGAGTTCCTACGAGCAGTACTTC. It yields the protein CASSVGPSGSSYEQYF. The full variable domain, completed using reference TRBV9 and TRBJ2-7, is DSGVTQTPKHLITATGQRVTLRCSPRSGDLSVYWYQQSLDQGLQFLIQYYNGEERAKGNILERFSAQQFPDLHSELNLSSLELGDSALYFCASSVGPSGSSYEQYFGPGTRLTVT.

The chain uses TRBV7-6 and TRBJ1-4; D is uncertain. Trimming pared 1 base from V and 6 bases from J, leaving 6 bases between. The CDR3 spans 13 residues. Germline V CDR1 and CDR2: SGHVS, FNYEAQ. CDR3 bases: TGTGCCAGCAGCTTAGTCCCAGATGAAAAACTGTTTTTT. Translated, it gives CASSLVPDEKLFF.

The chain joins TRBV11-2 to TRBJ1-6; D is perhaps TRBD1 (6 bases). The germline V and J ends were trimmed by 8 bases and 9 bases, with 20 bases remaining between them. This CDR3 comprises 15 residues. The V gene's germline CDR1 is SGHAT and CDR2 FQNNGV. CDR3 in amino acids: CASLRQDVYGSPLHF. The CDR3, as DNA: TGTGCCAGCCTCAGACAGGACGTGTACGGTTCACCCCTCCACTTT.

The chain joins TRBV11-2 to TRBJ1-3, with a tentative D call TRBD1 (6 bases). This CDR3 comprises 16 residues. Germline-derived CDR1 and CDR2 are SGHAT and FQNNGV. Trimming left V 4 bases short and J 4 bases short, with 17 bases between. The CDR3: CASSSYTGPSGNTIYF. The CDR3 DNA sequence: TGTGCCAGCAGCTCCTATACAGGGCCTTCAGGAAACACCATATATTTT.

The chain employs TRBV7-2 and TRBJ2-7, with TRBD1 matching over 10 bases. This CDR3 is built from 15 residues. The V and J ends lost 5 bases and 4 bases, in that order; junction bases with no gene match: 8. The germline V gene encodes CDR1 SGHTA and CDR2 FQGNSA. In DNA, the CDR3 is TGTGCCAGCAGCCTTACCGGGACAGGGGTTTACGAGCAGTACTTC. Translating it yields CASSLTGTGVYEQYF.

This sequence joins TRBV7-2 and TRBJ1-6; 7 bases agree with TRBD1. The CDR3 loop spans 16 amino acids. V lost 3 bases and J lost 7; bases outside the gene matches: 9. The germline V gene has CDR1 SGHTA and CDR2 FQGNSA. CDR3 nucleotides: TGTGCCAGCAGCTTGGGGCCACAGGGGTGGAATTCACCCCTCCACTTT. It yields the protein CASSLGPQGWNSPLHF.